Below, one T cell receptor beta chain is given with its context. The data stem from a study of blood T cell repertoires in COVID-19. Across the whole study: PBMCs, B-cell-depleted T cells, or T cells were the source of the cDNA or gDNA that made up the material.

Profiled with immunoSEQ multiplex PCR; TCRdb holds only in-frame clones, not every one. In the table there are over 130,000 clones, 70% to 90% of which are singletons. The CDR3 is made up of 14 amino acids. V gave up 3 bases and J gave up 4 bases; unmatched junction bases: 5. Germline V gene data show CDR1 as DFQATT and CDR2 as SNEGSKA (reference sequence). This receptor was obtained from a human donor in a cohort sampled during active COVID-19. The chain carries TRBV20-1 and TRBJ2-1; 8 bases agree with TRBD1. The specimen was peripheral blood. Written as DNA, the CDR3 is TGCAGTGCTAGTCGGGACAGGAAATACAATGAGCAGTTCTTC. It specifies CSASRDRKYNEQFF.